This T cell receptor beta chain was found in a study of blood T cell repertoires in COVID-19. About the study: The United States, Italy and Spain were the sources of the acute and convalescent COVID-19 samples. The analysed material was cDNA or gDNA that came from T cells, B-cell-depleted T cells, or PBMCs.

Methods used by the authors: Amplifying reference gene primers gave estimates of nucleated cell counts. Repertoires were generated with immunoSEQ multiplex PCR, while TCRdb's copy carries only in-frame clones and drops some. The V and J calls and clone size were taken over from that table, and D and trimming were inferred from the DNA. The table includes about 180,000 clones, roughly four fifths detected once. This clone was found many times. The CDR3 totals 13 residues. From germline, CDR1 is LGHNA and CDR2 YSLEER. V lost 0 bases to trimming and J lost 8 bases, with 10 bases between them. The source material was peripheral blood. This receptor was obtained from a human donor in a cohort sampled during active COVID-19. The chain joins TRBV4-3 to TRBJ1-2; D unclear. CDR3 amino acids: CASSQDQVGGYTF. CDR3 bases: TGCGCCAGCAGCCAAGATCAGGTCGGCGGCTACACCTTC.